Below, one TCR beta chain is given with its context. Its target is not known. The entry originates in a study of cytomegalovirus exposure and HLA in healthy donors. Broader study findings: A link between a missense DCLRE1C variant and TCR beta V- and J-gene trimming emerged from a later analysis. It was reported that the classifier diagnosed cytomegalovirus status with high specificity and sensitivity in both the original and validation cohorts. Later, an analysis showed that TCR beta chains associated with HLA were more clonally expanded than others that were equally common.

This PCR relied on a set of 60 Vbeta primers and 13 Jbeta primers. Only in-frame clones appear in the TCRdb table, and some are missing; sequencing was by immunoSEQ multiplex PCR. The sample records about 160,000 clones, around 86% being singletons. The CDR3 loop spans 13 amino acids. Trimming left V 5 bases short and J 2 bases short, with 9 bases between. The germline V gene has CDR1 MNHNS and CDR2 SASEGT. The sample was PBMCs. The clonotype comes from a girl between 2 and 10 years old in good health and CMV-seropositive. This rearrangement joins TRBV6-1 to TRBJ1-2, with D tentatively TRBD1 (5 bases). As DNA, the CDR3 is TGTGCCAGCAGTTCGACAGAAAACTATGGCTACACCTTC. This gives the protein CASSSTENYGYTF.